The 24 T cell receptor beta chains given below trace back to one sample, sequenced in a study of regulatory T cells. Overall study results and limits: Hydrophobic residues at CDR3 positions 6 and 7 were enriched in conventional CD4+ T cells of CD3G-deficient patients.

The antigens these receptors bind are not known. The primer mix had 52 TRBV and 13 TRBJ primers. Here immunoSEQ multiplex PCR was the method, and the copy in TCRdb shows in-frame clones only, minus some. Here the sample spans 25,000 or so clones, roughly 90% being singletons. Material for sequencing was conventional CD4+ T cells sorted from blood. The receptors were sampled from a child aged 5 to 17 with CD3G deficiency.

J is TRBJ2-7 and V is TRBV10-3; TRBD1 matches at 7 bases. Trimming cost V 5 bases and J 3 bases; bases outside gene matches: 4. Germline CDR1 is ENHRY and CDR2 is SYGVKD. The CDR3 runs to 13 residues. The CDR3 bases are TGTGCCATCAGTAAAGACAGGGACTACGAGCAGTACTTC. It is translated as CAISKDRDYEQYF.

This chain links TRBV28 with TRBJ2-1; 9 positions match TRBD2. Germline CDR1 reads MDHEN; CDR2 reads SYDVKM. The CDR3 totals 14 residues. Trimming removed 4 bases from V and 11 bases from J; junction bases left unmatched: 9. This chain's CDR3 is CASSSETSGRQQFF. As DNA, the CDR3 is TGTGCCAGCAGTTCTGAGACTAGCGGAAGGCAGCAGTTCTTC.

This clone was recorded once. The chain joins TRBV28 to TRBJ2-3, with 16 bases lining up with TRBD2. V was clipped by 2 bases and J by 3 bases; unmatched bases: 8. Germline CDR1 and CDR2: MDHEN and SYDVKM. The CDR3 is made up of 19 amino acids. The DNA of the CDR3 is TGTGCCAGCAGTTTAATGGGGACTAGCGGGAGGGCCTCGACAGATACGCAGTATTTT. Amino acids: CASSLMGTSGRASTDTQYF.

This chain uses TRBV19 with TRBJ1-5, with D hard to call. The V gene lost 5 bases and the J gene lost 4 bases, with 9 bases spanning the gap. CDR1 is LNHDA and CDR2 is SQIVND in the germline V gene (reference sequence). The CDR3 loop spans 13 amino acids. The CDR3, as DNA: TGTGCCAGTAGTCTGGGTTTTAATCAGCCCCAGCATTTT. Amino acid sequence: CASSLGFNQPQHF.

The sample holds a few counts of this clone. The rearrangement links TRBV6-1 to TRBJ1-5; TRBD1 aligns across 7 bases. The CDR3 consists of 17 residues. With V trimmed by 4 bases and J by 2 bases, 11 bases remained unmatched. CDR1 MNHNS and CDR2 SASEGT come from the germline V gene. This CDR3 is CASSAWRGRGGNQPQHF. Here the CDR3 DNA reads TGTGCCAGCAGTGCCTGGAGGGGGCGCGGAGGCAATCAGCCCCAGCATTTT.

This clone was recorded once. The J gene is TRBJ2-2, the V gene TRBV11-2; D gene unclear. The CDR3 loop spans 15 amino acids. V was shortened by 1 base and J by 4 bases, with 10 bases between the two germline ends. CDR1 is SGHAT, CDR2 FQNNGV, per germline. For the CDR3, the DNA is TGTGCCAGCAGCTTAGTCTCGGGTTTCACCGGGGAGCTGTTTTTT. It is translated as CASSLVSGFTGELFF.

The chain links TRBV5-1 to TRBJ2-1, with 14 bases that match TRBD2. V trimming: 4 bases; J trimming: 4 bases; junction bases outside the gene matches: 13. This CDR3 spans 19 amino acids. CDR1 is SGHRS, CDR2 YFSETQ, per germline. The CDR3 DNA sequence: TGCGCCAGCAGCCCGGAGACTAGCGGGAGGGCCGGGGCATACAATGAGCAGTTCTTC. This translates into CASSPETSGRAGAYNEQFF. Variable domain in full (rest from reference TRBV5-1 and TRBJ2-1): KAGVTQTPRYLIKTRGQQVTLSCSPISGHRSVSWYQQTPGQGLQFLFEYFSETQRNKGNFPGRFSGRQFSNSRSEMNVSTLELGDSALYLCASSPETSGRAGAYNEQFFGPGTRLTVL.

The chain combines TRBV6-1 with TRBJ2-6, with D tentatively TRBD1 or TRBD2 (5 bases each). Germline V gene data show CDR1 as MNHNS and CDR2 as SASEGT. The CDR3 covers 15 residues. V lost 1 base to trimming and J lost 3 bases, with 7 bases between them. CDR3 residues: CASSEGDRGANVLTF. CDR3 bases: TGTGCCAGCAGTGAAGGGGACCGTGGGGCCAACGTCCTGACTTTC.

The chain uses TRBV9 and TRBJ2-1; a possible D gene is TRBD2 (5 bases). V shed 2 bases and J shed 2 bases, with 11 bases lying between them. CDR3 length: 15 amino acids. Germline CDR1 is SGDLS and CDR2 is YYNGEE. DNA of the CDR3: TGTGCCAGCAGCGTGGGCTGGGAGCCCTACAATGAGCAGTTCTTC. Amino acid sequence: CASSVGWEPYNEQFF.

The chain is built from TRBV27 and TRBJ2-5; TRBD1 matches 8 bases. Germline CDR1 is MNHEY and CDR2 is SMNVEV (reference sequence). The CDR3 sequence is 15 residues long. V lost 8 bases to trimming and J lost 4 bases; unmatched junction nucleotides: 12. DNA for the CDR3: TGTGCCAGCGCGCCCTCCCAGGGGGCAGGAGAGACCCAGTACTTC. It specifies CASAPSQGAGETQYF.

This rearrangement joins TRBV5-1 to TRBJ2-3; no firm D call. The CDR3 runs to 14 residues. Germline CDR1 reads SGHRS; CDR2 reads YFSETQ. The V end lost 0 bases, the J end lost 4 bases, and 9 bases lay between the germline ends. DNA for the CDR3: TGCGCCAGCAGCTTGGCCGCATTCCCAGATACGCAGTATTTT. Protein sequence: CASSLAAFPDTQYF.

The chain carries TRBV28 and TRBJ2-5, with a possible D match to TRBD2 (6 bases). The end of the DNA fits TRBJ2-7 better, so the J call may be wrong. CDR3 length equals 16 residues. In germline, CDR1 is MDHEN, CDR2 SYDVKM. The DNA of the CDR3 is TGTGCCAGCAGTTCACCCAGGGAGCGGGCAATTTACGAGCAGTACTTC. This gives the protein CASSSPRERAIYEQYF.

The chain recombines TRBV28 with TRBJ1-6, with D maybe TRBD1 (5 bases). The CDR3 contains 14 residues. Deletions cut 6 bases from V and 6 bases from J, with 12 bases between. In germline, CDR1 is MDHEN, CDR2 SYDVKM. The CDR3 loop is CASRINRINSPLHF. The CDR3 DNA is TGTGCCAGCAGAATCAACAGGATTAATTCACCCCTCCACTTT.

The J gene is TRBJ2-7, the V gene TRBV28; 14 bases match TRBD2. Germline values: CDR1 MDHEN, CDR2 SYDVKM. The CDR3 consists of 16 residues. The V gene end was trimmed by 6 bases and the J gene end by 7 bases; junction bases not matched to a gene: 11. The CDR3 DNA follows: TGTGCCAGCAGCCGACTAGCGGGAGGGTCTTGGGGAGAGCAGTACTTC. Translating it yields CASSRLAGGSWGEQYF.

This chain uses TRBV7-8 with TRBJ2-1, with 9 positions matching TRBD2. J gave up 6 bases and V 2 bases, and 11 bases lay outside the gene matches. Germline CDR1 reads SGHVS; CDR2 reads FQNEAQ. The CDR3 is 17 amino acids. CDR3 nucleotides: TGTGCCAGCAGCTTATTAGGGGGACTAGCTGGCAGCAATGAGCAGTTCTTC. Its protein product is CASSLLGGLAGSNEQFF.

V usage is TRBV5-1 and J usage is TRBJ2-6; D ambiguous. Trimming shortened V by 1 base and J by 2 bases, and 4 bases separated the two germline ends. The CDR3 consists of 14 residues. Per germline, CDR1 SGHRS and CDR2 YFSETQ. CDR3 in DNA: TGCGCCAGCAGCTTGTTTCCTGGGGCCAACGTCCTGACTTTC. This gives the protein CASSLFPGANVLTF.

CDR3 nucleotide sequence: TGCGCCAGCAGCCAAGTTCCTAGCGGGGTTTACGAGCAGTACTTC. Translating it yields CASSQVPSGVYEQYF. V gene TRBV4-1 combines with J gene TRBJ2-5; 9 positions agree with TRBD2. Near its end, the DNA agrees better with TRBJ2-7, so the J call may be wrong. CDR1 is MGHRA, CDR2 YSYEKL, per germline. CDR3 length: 15 residues.

This clone was found a few times. The V call is TRBV30, the J call TRBJ2-2; possible D gene TRBD2, 5 bases. The V gene's germline CDR1 is GTSNPN and CDR2 SVGIG (reference sequence). The CDR3 totals 17 residues. V was clipped by 0 bases and J by 2 bases, with 16 bases between them. CDR3 sequence: CAWSVRRSGPNTGELFF. The CDR3 region has the DNA TGTGCCTGGAGTGTAAGGAGGTCCGGGCCCAACACCGGGGAGCTGTTTTTT.

This clone was counted once. The rearrangement uses TRBV27 and TRBJ2-1; 13 nucleotides line up with TRBD2. Germline V gene data show CDR1 as MNHEY and CDR2 as SMNVEV (reference sequence). With V trimmed by 5 bases and J by 3 bases, 10 bases remained unmatched. The CDR3 length is 18 residues. The DNA of the CDR3 is TGTGCCAGCAGTAGGACTAGCGGGAGAAAGGAACTCTACAATGAGCAGTTCTTC. Translating gives CASSRTSGRKELYNEQFF.

V usage is TRBV20-1 and J usage is TRBJ1-2; D is uncertain. V dropped 2 bases and J dropped 8 bases, with 9 bases sitting between them. The germline CDR1 and CDR2 sequences are DFQATT and SNEGSKA (reference sequence). The CDR3 has 11 residues. CDR3 nucleotides: TGCAGTGCTAGACAGGTTGGCGGCTACACCTTC. Amino acids: CSARQVGGYTF.

The chain has TRBV27 and TRBJ1-1, with 7 bases matching TRBD1. Germline lookup yields CDR1 MNHEY and CDR2 SMNVEV (reference sequence). With V trimmed by 5 bases and J by 9 bases, 6 bases remained unmatched. The CDR3 is made up of 12 amino acids. The CDR3 region is CASSPPTGKAFF. CDR3 nucleotide sequence: TGTGCCAGCAGTCCGCCGACAGGGAAAGCTTTCTTT.

The rearrangement uses TRBV5-1 and TRBJ1-2; TRBD1 aligns across 7 bases. The CDR3 runs 14 residues. The ends lost 4 bases at V and 2 bases at J; junction bases unmatched: 5. Germline CDR1 is SGHRS and CDR2 is YFSETQ. CDR3 residues: CASSKGDRNYGYTF. The CDR3 DNA follows: TGCGCCAGCAGCAAGGGGGACAGAAACTATGGCTACACCTTC.

This sequence joins TRBV11-2 and TRBJ2-6; TRBD1 aligns across 7 bases. Trimming took 5 bases from V and 4 from J; bases not matched to a gene: 5. Germline V CDR1 and CDR2: SGHAT, FQNNGV. The length of the CDR3 is 15 residues. The CDR3: CASSPTGFGANVLTF. CDR3 nucleotides: TGTGCCAGCAGCCCGACAGGGTTCGGGGCCAACGTCCTGACTTTC.

The chain uses TRBV28 and TRBJ1-2; D unresolved. There are 14 residues in the CDR3. The V end lost 3 bases, the J end lost 8 bases, and 16 bases lay between the germline ends. Per germline, CDR1 MDHEN and CDR2 SYDVKM. CDR3 sequence: CASSFMGKATGYTF. Written as DNA, the CDR3 is TGTGCCAGCAGTTTTATGGGAAAGGCCACAGGCTACACCTTC.